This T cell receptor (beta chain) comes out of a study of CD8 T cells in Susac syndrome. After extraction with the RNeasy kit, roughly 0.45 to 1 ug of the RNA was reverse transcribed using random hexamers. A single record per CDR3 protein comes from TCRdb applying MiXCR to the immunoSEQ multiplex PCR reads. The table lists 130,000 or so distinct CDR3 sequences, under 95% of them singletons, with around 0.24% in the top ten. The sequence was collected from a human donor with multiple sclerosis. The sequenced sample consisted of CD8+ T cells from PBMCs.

CDR3 sequence (DNA): TGTGCCAGCAGCTTAGGCCGCGGGAACACCGGGGAGCTGTTTTTT. Translation gives CASSLGRGNTGELFF. The chain carries TRBV11-3 and TRBJ2-2; D ambiguous. Germline values: CDR1 SGHNT, CDR2 YENEEA. The length of the CDR3 is 15 residues. The ends were cut back, 1 base at V and 1 base at J, with 7 bases in the middle. Together with reference TRBV11-3 and TRBJ2-2, the CDR3 gives the full variable domain: EAGVVQSPRYKIIEKKQPVAFWCNPISGHNTLYWYLQNLGQGPELLIRYENEEAVDDSQLPKDRFSAERLKGVDSTLKIQPAELGDSAVYLCASSLGRGNTGELFFGEGSRLTVL.